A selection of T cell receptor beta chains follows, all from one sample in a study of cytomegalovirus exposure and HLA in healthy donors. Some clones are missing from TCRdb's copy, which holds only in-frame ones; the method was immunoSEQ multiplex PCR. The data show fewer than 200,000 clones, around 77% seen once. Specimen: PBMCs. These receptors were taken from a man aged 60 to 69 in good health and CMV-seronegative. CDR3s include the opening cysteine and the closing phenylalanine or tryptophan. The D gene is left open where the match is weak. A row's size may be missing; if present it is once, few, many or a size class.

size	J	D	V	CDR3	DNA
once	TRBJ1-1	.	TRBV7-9	CASSPDRTSPLKAHGEAFF	TGTGCCAGCAGCCCAGACAGGACCTCCCCATTGAAGGCTCACGGTGAAGCTTTCTTT
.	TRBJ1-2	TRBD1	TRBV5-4	CASSKTGGGYGYTF	TGTGCCAGCAGCAAGACAGGGGGTGGGTATGGCTACACCTTC
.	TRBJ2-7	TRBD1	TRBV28	CASSFRTGGREQYF	TGTGCCAGCAGTTTCCGGACAGGGGGACGAGAGCAGTACTTC
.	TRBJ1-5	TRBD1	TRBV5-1	CASSPTTGGNQPQHF	TGCGCCAGCAGCCCGACGACAGGGGGCAATCAGCCCCAGCATTTT
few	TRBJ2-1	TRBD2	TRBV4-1	CASSLGLAGGYNEQFF	TGCGCCAGCAGCCTCGGACTAGCGGGGGGGTACAATGAGCAGTTCTTC
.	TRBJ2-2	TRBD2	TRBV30	CAWRIRGGTGELFF	TGTGCCTGGAGGATCCGGGGGGGCACCGGGGAGCTGTTTTTT
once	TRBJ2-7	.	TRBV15	CATSRDPGTSRGGEQYF	TGTGCCACCAGCAGAGATCCTGGGACATCACGAGGTGGAGAGCAGTACTTC
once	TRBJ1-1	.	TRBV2	CASSELTANPEAFF	TGTGCCAGCAGTGAACTGACAGCGAACCCTGAAGCTTTCTTT
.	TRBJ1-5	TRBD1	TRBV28	CASSQQGDSNQPQHF	TGTGCCAGCAGTCAACAGGGGGATAGCAATCAGCCCCAGCATTTT
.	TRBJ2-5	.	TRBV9	CASSVGAQETQYF	TGTGCCAGCAGCGTAGGGGCCCAAGAGACCCAGTACTTC
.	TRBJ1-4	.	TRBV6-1	CASSDRETATNEKLFF	TGTGCCAGCAGTGACAGGGAAACCGCAACTAATGAAAAACTGTTTTTT
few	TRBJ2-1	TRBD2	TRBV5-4	CASSSNSGGHEGEQFF	TGTGCCAGCAGCTCAAACAGCGGGGGGCACGAGGGTGAGCAGTTCTTC
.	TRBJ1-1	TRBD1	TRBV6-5	CATKKGQANTEAFF	TGTGCCACAAAAAAGGGACAGGCGAACACTGAAGCTTTCTTT
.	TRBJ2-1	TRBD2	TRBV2	CASSEVLAGRPRNEQFF	TGTGCCAGCAGTGAGGTATTAGCGGGGCGGCCTAGGAATGAGCAGTTCTTC
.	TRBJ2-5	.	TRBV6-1	CASSDQRTIPSRETQYF	TGTGCCAGCAGTGACCAGAGGACTATTCCTAGCAGGGAGACCCAGTACTTC
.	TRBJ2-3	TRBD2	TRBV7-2	CASSTLAGGLDTQYF	TGTGCCAGCAGCACCCTAGCGGGAGGGCTGGATACGCAGTATTTT
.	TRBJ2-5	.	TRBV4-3	CASSLEGGETQYF	TGCGCCAGCAGCTTGGAAGGAGGGGAGACCCAGTACTTC
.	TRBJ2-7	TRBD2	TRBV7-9	CASSRTSGRGYEQYF	TGTGCCAGCAGCAGGACTAGCGGGAGGGGATACGAGCAGTACTTC
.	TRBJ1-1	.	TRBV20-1	CSARGGREAFF	TGCAGTGCCAGGGGCGGCAGGGAAGCTTTCTTT
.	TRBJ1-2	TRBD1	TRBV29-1	CSVPTGVYGYTF	TGCAGCGTTCCAACAGGGGTCTATGGCTACACCTTC
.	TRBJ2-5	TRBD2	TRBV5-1	CASSFQTAGGGETQYF	TGCGCCAGCAGCTTCCAGACAGCGGGAGGGGGAGAGACCCAGTACTTC
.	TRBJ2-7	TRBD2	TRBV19	CASSIAGLGEQYF	TGTGCCAGTAGTATAGCGGGACTAGGTGAGCAGTACTTC
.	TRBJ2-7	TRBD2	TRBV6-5	CASRGAGVYEQYF	TGTGCCAGTCGGGGTGCGGGAGTCTACGAGCAGTACTTC
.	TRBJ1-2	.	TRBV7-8	CASSPDTNYGYPF	TGTGCCAGCAGCCCAGATACTAACTATGGCTACCCCTTC
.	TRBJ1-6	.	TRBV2	CASNWQNSPLHF	TGTGCCAGCAATTGGCAGAATTCACCCCTCCACTTT
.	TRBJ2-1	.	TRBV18	CASSPDSIGAGEQFF	TGTGCCAGCTCACCCGACAGTATTGGTGCAGGTGAGCAGTTCTTC
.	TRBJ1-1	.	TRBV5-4	CASSLDTWNTEAFF	TGTGCCAGCAGCTTGGACACCTGGAACACTGAAGCTTTCTTT
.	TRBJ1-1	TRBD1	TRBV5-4	CASSVGQSNTEAFF	TGTGCCAGCAGCGTGGGACAGTCGAACACTGAAGCTTTCTTT
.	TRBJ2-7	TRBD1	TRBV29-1	CSVAETGSYEQYF	TGCAGCGTTGCTGAGACAGGGTCCTACGAGCAGTACTTC
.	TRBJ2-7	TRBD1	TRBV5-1	CASSPKLGTAYEQYF	TGCGCCAGCAGCCCGAAGCTAGGGACAGCATACGAGCAGTACTTC
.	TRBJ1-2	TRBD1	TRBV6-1	CASSERTGFNYGYTF	TGTGCCAGCAGTGAAAGGACAGGATTTAACTATGGCTACACCTTC
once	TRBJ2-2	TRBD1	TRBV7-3	CASSLNRGRTGELFF	TGTGCCAGCAGCCTCAACAGGGGGCGCACCGGGGAGCTGTTTTTT
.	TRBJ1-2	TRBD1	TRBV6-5	CASSSQATGSYDGYTF	TGTGCCAGCAGTTCCCAAGCGACAGGGTCCTACGATGGCTACACCTTC
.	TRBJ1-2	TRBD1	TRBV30	CAWSQGGGYTF	TGTGCCTGGAGCCAGGGGGGTGGCTACACCTTC
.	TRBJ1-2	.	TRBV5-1	CASSLSQGSGGYTF	TGCGCCAGCAGCTTATCACAGGGTTCGGGTGGCTACACCTTC
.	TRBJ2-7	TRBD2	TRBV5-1	CASSPTAGGAYEQYF	TGCGCCAGCAGCCCCACAGCGGGGGGCGCCTACGAGCAGTACTTC
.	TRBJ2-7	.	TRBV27	CASSSYAVPYEQYF	TGTGCCAGCAGTTCCTACGCGGTCCCCTACGAGCAGTACTTC
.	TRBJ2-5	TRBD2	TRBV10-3	CAISLTSGGQQETQYF	TGTGCCATCAGTCTGACTAGCGGGGGTCAACAAGAGACCCAGTACTTC
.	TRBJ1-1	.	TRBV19	CASSIGGSYTEAFF	TGTGCCAGTAGTATCGGGGGGAGTTACACTGAAGCTTTCTTT
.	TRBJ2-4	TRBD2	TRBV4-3	CASSQDSSGTFLAKNIQYF	TGCGCCAGCAGCCAAGACTCTAGCGGGACTTTCTTAGCCAAAAACATTCAGTACTTC
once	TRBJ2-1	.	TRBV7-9	CASMEGQFNEQFF	TGTGCCAGCATGGAGGGGCAATTCAATGAGCAGTTCTTC
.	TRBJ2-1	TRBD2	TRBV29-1	CSVAPPTSGGTDEQFF	TGCAGCGTCGCCCCCCCCACTAGCGGGGGGACAGATGAGCAGTTCTTC
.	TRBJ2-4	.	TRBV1	CTSSRGVLTDHLLAKNIQYF	TGCACCAGCAGCCGGGGGGTATTGACAGACCACCTTCTAGCCAAAAACATTCAGTACTTC
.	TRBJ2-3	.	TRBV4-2	CASSQELRLGRGDTQYF	TGTGCCAGCAGCCAAGAACTCCGACTTGGAAGGGGAGATACGCAGTATTTT
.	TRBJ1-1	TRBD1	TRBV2	CASSKFDRGQTEAFF	TGTGCCAGCAGTAAATTTGACAGGGGGCAAACTGAAGCTTTCTTT
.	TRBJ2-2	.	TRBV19	CASSTPGGFGGPGRGGELFF	TGTGCCAGTAGTACCCCAGGGGGCTTCGGGGGGCCCGGTAGGGGCGGGGAGCTGTTTTTT
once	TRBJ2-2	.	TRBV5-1	CASSPFDTGELFF	TGCGCCAGCAGCCCGTTCGACACCGGGGAGCTGTTTTTT
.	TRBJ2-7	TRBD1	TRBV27	CASSIRGRAFSYEQYF	TGTGCCAGCAGTATCAGGGGGCGAGCTTTCTCCTACGAGCAGTACTTC
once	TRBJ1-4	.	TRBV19	CASSSRRGTNEKLFF	TGTGCCAGTAGTTCCCGCAGGGGAACTAATGAAAAACTGTTTTTT
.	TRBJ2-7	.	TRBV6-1	CATLPMRGSYEQYF	TGTGCTACACTTCCAATGAGAGGGTCCTACGAGCAGTACTTC
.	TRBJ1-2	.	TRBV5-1	CASRPSGEGYGYTF	TGCGCCAGCAGGCCCTCCGGGGAAGGGTATGGCTACACCTTC
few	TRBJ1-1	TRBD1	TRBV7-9	CASSLVGDRGPNTEAFF	TGTGCCAGCAGCTTAGTGGGGGACAGGGGGCCGAACACTGAAGCTTTCTTT
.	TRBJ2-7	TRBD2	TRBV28	CASSLWTSGGAGEQYF	TGTGCCAGCAGTTTGTGGACTAGCGGGGGGGCGGGGGAGCAGTACTTC